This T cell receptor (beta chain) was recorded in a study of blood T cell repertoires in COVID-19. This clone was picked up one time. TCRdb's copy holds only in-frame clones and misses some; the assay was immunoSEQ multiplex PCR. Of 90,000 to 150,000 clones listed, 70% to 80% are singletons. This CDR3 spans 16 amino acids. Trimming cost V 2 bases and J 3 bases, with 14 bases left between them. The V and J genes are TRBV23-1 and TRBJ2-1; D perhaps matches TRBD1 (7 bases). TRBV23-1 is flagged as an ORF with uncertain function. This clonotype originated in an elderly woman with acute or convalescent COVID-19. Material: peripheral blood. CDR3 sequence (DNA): TGCGCCAGCAGTCAAAATGGAGGGGGCTTCTACAATGAGCAGTTCTTC. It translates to CASSQNGGGFYNEQFF.